A single sample gave rise to the 7 T cell receptor beta chains below, sequenced in a study of identical twins. Using its own MiXCR run on the 5' RACE reads, TCRdb lists one record per CDR3 protein. The sample holds around 250,000 distinct CDR3 sequences, about 13% seen once. These data were also reused for a study on yellow fever vaccine responses in identical twins.

Sequenced sample: memory (CD45RO+) T cells sorted from blood. The receptors shown here come from a woman under 30 in good health.

The chain employs TRBV5-1 and TRBJ2-2; no definite D call. Germline V lookup: CDR1 SGHRS, CDR2 YFSETQ. V gave up 4 bases and J gave up 1 base, with 14 bases separating them. CDR3 length: 16 residues. The chain's CDR3 is CASSPVLQGNTGELFF. CDR3 DNA sequence: TGCGCCAGCAGCCCGGTCCTTCAAGGGAACACCGGGGAGCTGTTTTTT.

This clonotype was detected only a few times. The chain recombines TRBV14 with TRBJ2-4; D is undetermined. Per germline, CDR1 SGHDN and CDR2 FVKESK. The V gene lost 4 bases and the J gene lost 6 bases, with 13 bases spanning the gap. The CDR3 has 14 amino acids. CDR3 coding DNA: TGTGCCAGCAGCCTCAGAAACGAGCTAAACATTCAGTACTTC. This translates into CASSLRNELNIQYF.

This chain links TRBV29-1 with TRBJ1-4; the D gene is possibly TRBD1 (5 bases). V lost 6 bases, J lost 8 bases, and 13 bases lay in between. Germline V gives CDR1 SQVTM, CDR2 ANQGSEA. There are 12 residues in the CDR3. As DNA, the CDR3 is TGCAGCGTCCGGGGGGTAGGGGAAAAACTGTTTTTT. This encodes CSVRGVGEKLFF.

This clonotype was seen many times. The chain links TRBV7-2 to TRBJ2-1, with D maybe TRBD1 (6 bases). V gave up 6 bases and J gave up 0 bases, with 12 bases separating them. Germline loops: CDR1 SGHTA, CDR2 FQGNSA. This CDR3 is 15 amino acids long. The CDR3 is CASRQGLSSYNEQFF. In DNA form, the CDR3 reads TGTGCCAGCAGACAGGGTTTAAGCTCCTACAATGAGCAGTTCTTC. Using reference TRBV7-2 and TRBJ2-1 for the parts outside the CDR3, the full variable domain is GAGVSQSPSNKVTEKGKDVELRCDPISGHTALYWYRQSLGQGLEFLIYFQGNSAPDKSGLPSDRFSAERTGGSVSTLTIQRTQQEDSAVYLCASRQGLSSYNEQFFGPGTRLTVL.

In its sample, this clonotype was seen a few times. The chain carries TRBV28 and TRBJ1-5; D may be TRBD1 (5 bases). Germline V lookup: CDR1 MDHEN, CDR2 SYDVKM. There are 15 residues in the CDR3. The ends were cut back, 7 bases at V and 0 bases at J, with 13 bases in the middle. CDR3 in amino acids: CASNLQGFSNQPQHF. The DNA for the CDR3 is TGTGCCAGCAACCTTCAGGGATTTAGCAATCAGCCCCAGCATTTT.

In its sample, this clonotype was seen a few times. The V call is TRBV20-1, the J call TRBJ2-5, with D uncertain. CDR3 length: 13 residues. CDR1 and CDR2 (germline): DFQATT, SNEGSKA (reference sequence). V was shortened by 1 base and J by 4 bases, with 10 bases between the two germline ends. The CDR3 nucleotides are TGCAGTGCTAGAGTCGGTGCCAGAGAGACCCAGTACTTC. It codes for CSARVGARETQYF.

Only a few counts were recorded for this clonotype. The chain combines TRBV25-1 with TRBJ1-6, with 8 bases matching TRBD1. V lost 6 bases and J lost 8; bases outside the gene matches: 12. CDR3 length: 16 residues. Germline CDR1 reads MGHDK; CDR2 reads SYGVNS. CDR3 residues: CASSGTGSPLDSPLHF. CDR3 nucleotides: TGTGCCAGCAGCGGGACAGGATCACCCTTGGATTCACCCCTCCACTTT.